The table lists the clone carrying this T cell receptor (beta chain) with a few counts. Its specificity is unknown. Amplification by 5'RACE using constant-segment primers produced TCR alpha and TCR beta cDNA libraries that carried sample barcodes and UMIs. MiXCR, run by TCRdb on the 5' RACE reads, gives a single entry per CDR3 protein. The data hold more than 300,000 distinct CDR3 sequences, with roughly 19% observed a single time. The data belong to a study of T-cell memory formation after mild COVID-19. The wider study: Most TCR clusters belonged to a single donor.

General study findings and limits: There was a balanced CD4/CD8 profile in clones contracting day 15 to 85, and later expanders leaned CD4+. Some responding clones appeared in pre-infection memory, suggesting cross-reactive memory joined.

Germline V gene lookup returns CDR1 SGHRS and CDR2 YFSETQ. Germline trimming cut 4 bases from V and 1 base from J; bases unmatched to any gene: 6. The CDR3 is made up of 15 amino acids. Sequencing was done on a sample of PBMCs or a T cell subset sorted from them (not recorded which). This receptor was taken from a man younger than 35 who had mild COVID-19 (a few samples of this study predate the infection). Cell type and time point are not known. The V and J genes are TRBV5-1 and TRBJ2-3, with 7 bases identical to TRBD1. The DNA of the CDR3 is TGCGCCAGCAGCCTCCGGGACAGTCGCACAGATACGCAGTATTTT. Encoded protein: CASSLRDSRTDTQYF.